The entry that follows covers one T cell receptor beta chain sequence. This sample also contains other DNA sequences that code for the same CDR3. This entry is derived from a study of blood T cell repertoires in COVID-19. Study context: T cells, B-cell-depleted T cells, or PBMCs provided the cDNA or gDNA that served as material.

Under the authors' procedure: Quantification of nucleated cells was approximated via reference gene primer amplification. Generated by immunoSEQ multiplex PCR, the TCRdb table keeps only in-frame clones and is missing some. From that table come the V and J calls and clone size; the DNA was used to work out D and trimming. The data show over 350,000 clones, 70% to 90% seen once. The CDR3 extends over 14 amino acids. The germline CDR1 and CDR2 sequences are SGHRS and YFSETQ. V lost 2 bases and J 2 bases, leaving 10 bases between the germline ends. Sequencing input: peripheral blood. The chain links TRBV5-1 to TRBJ2-5, with D perhaps matching TRBD1 (6 bases). The clonotype originates from a woman in her 30s with active or convalescent COVID-19. CDR3 loop: CASSLLTGQETQYF. As DNA, the CDR3 is TGCGCCAGCAGCTTACTGACAGGTCAAGAGACCCAGTACTTC.